This T cell receptor beta chain was captured in a study of T cell responses to AZD1222 COVID-19 vaccine. Across the study: It was second doses at about 4 or about 12 weeks that were pooled.

V trimming: 3 bases; J trimming: 4 bases; junction bases outside the gene matches: 1. Germline V gene sequence: CDR1 SGHTA, CDR2 FQGTGA. The CDR3 sequence is 14 residues long. Study-wide results and caveats: Regions left unmutated in variants are reportedly the target of nearly half of spike-specific TCRs. Two AZD1222 doses significantly raised spike-specific TCR breadth and depth over controls. Scientists sampled the repertoires only once the peak T cell response had passed.

Assay: immunoSEQ multiplex PCR; the TCRdb copy retains only in-frame clones and omits some. The sample comprises about 170,000 clones, roughly 92% of which are singletons, and 1.5% to 2% rests with the top ten. About this clone: Its antigen is undetermined.

The gene calls are TRBV7-3 and TRBJ2-1; TRBD2 matches at 9 bases. The sequence was obtained from an adult in good health. The sample in question was peripheral blood, obtained on day 0 of AZD1222 vaccination. The CDR3 is CASSFGLAYNEQFF. CDR3 nucleotides: TGTGCCAGCAGCTTCGGACTAGCGTACAATGAGCAGTTCTTC. The full variable domain, completed using reference TRBV7-3 and TRBJ2-1, is GAGVSQTPSNKVTEKGKYVELRCDPISGHTALYWYRQSLGQGPEFLIYFQGTGAADDSGLPNDRFFAVRPEGSVSTLKIQRTERGDSAVYLCASSFGLAYNEQFFGPGTRLTVL.